This TCR beta chain was identified in a study of T cell repertoires in cytomegalovirus infection. Whole-study context: Public TCR beta signatures indicated both CMV infection and matching HLA type.

V lost 4 bases, J lost 2 bases, and 12 bases lay in between. The CDR3 covers 14 residues. Study findings and constraints: Carriers of CMV plus the relevant HLA were identified by cumulative public TCR beta family frequency. There were HLA-C-restricted CMV-specific TCR beta clonotypes dominating the ex vivo response.

TCRdb redid the calling of the reads with MiXCR, one entry per CDR3 protein. The table has hundreds of thousands of distinct CDR3 sequences, under 40% seen once; the top ten hold around 2.8%. Regarding this clonotype: Its antigen remains unknown.

The chain recombines TRBV7-1 with TRBJ2-7; maybe TRBD1 (6 bases). TRBV7-1 is treated as an ORF (open reading frame) with a function not yet certain. This sequence was found in a human donor in good health (CMV status not recorded). Some clones in this sample may be carry-over from other donors' samples. The sample consisted of PBMCs. The CDR3 here is CASSWVGGTYEQYF. CDR3 coding DNA: TGTGCCAGCAGCTGGGTAGGGGGAACCTACGAGCAGTACTTC.